What follows are 16 T cell receptor beta chains derived from one specimen sequenced in a study of cytomegalovirus exposure and HLA in healthy donors. Primers for the PCR totalled 60 Vbeta and 13 Jbeta. This table comes from immunoSEQ multiplex PCR, and its TCRdb copy is limited to in-frame clones, with some not included. Among some 200,000 clones listed, about 78% were seen once. Sequenced input: PBMCs. The origin of the receptors is a woman aged 25 to 39 in good health and CMV-seronegative.

The chain carries TRBV28 and TRBJ1-3; D possibly corresponds to TRBD1 (5 bases). CDR1 is MDHEN, CDR2 SYDVKM, per germline. CDR3 length: 15 residues. V gave up 7 bases and J gave up 0 bases, with 13 bases separating them. CDR3 DNA sequence: TGTGCCAGCACCCTGGGGGGTCCCTCTGGAAACACCATATATTTT. It encodes CASTLGGPSGNTIYF.

The table lists this clone with a count of one. This chain joins TRBV19 and TRBJ1-2; no clear D. The CDR3 length is 12 residues. Trimming stripped 6 bases from V and 4 bases from J, with 9 bases between. Germline V CDR1 and CDR2: LNHDA, SQIVND (reference sequence). CDR3 DNA: TGTGCCAGTAGGCGCGGGATCTATGGCTACACCTTC. This gives the protein CASRRGIYGYTF.

V is TRBV6-5 and J is TRBJ1-2; tentative D call: TRBD1 (5 bases). The CDR3 has 16 amino acids. Germline V lookup: CDR1 MNHEY, CDR2 SVGAGI. Between the trimmed V and J ends, which lost 3 bases and 8 bases, there was a span of 22 bases. CDR3 sequence (DNA): TGTGCCAGCAGTTATGGGCGACAGTTCTATTTGGGAGGCTACACCTTC. This gives the protein CASSYGRQFYLGGYTF.

J is TRBJ2-7 and V is TRBV10-3, with D hard to call. Germline values: CDR1 ENHRY, CDR2 SYGVKD. The CDR3 is 17 amino acids. Deletions cut 7 bases from V and 0 bases from J, with 22 bases between. The CDR3 coding sequence is TGTGCCATCAACGAAACGGTGGGCCACCTAAGCTCCTACGAGCAGTACTTC. Protein sequence: CAINETVGHLSSYEQYF.

CDR3 DNA sequence: TGTGCCAGTAGTAAAGGGAGGGGAAATGAAAAACTGTTTTTT. Its protein is CASSKGRGNEKLFF. The chain has TRBV19 and TRBJ1-4; weak D call: TRBD1 (5 bases). Germline CDR1 and CDR2: LNHDA and SQIVND (reference sequence). Trimming shortened V by 4 bases and J by 5 bases, and 11 bases separated the two germline ends. This CDR3 is 14 amino acids long.

V and J are TRBV2 and TRBJ2-4; D possibly corresponds to TRBD2 (5 bases). Per germline, CDR1 SNHLY and CDR2 FYNNEI. The CDR3 contains 14 residues. Trimming stripped 7 bases from V and 8 bases from J, with 18 bases between. In DNA, the CDR3 is TGTGCCAGCAAAATTAACCGCGGGTTGGACATTCAGTACTTC. As protein: CASKINRGLDIQYF.

This sequence joins TRBV4-1 and TRBJ1-5; no reliable D call. The CDR3 has 14 amino acids. V was clipped by 0 bases and J by 6 bases, with 9 bases between them. Germline-derived CDR1 and CDR2 are MGHRA and YSYEKL. CDR3 protein: CASSQETSPQPQHF. DNA for the CDR3: TGCGCCAGCAGCCAAGAAACTTCTCCTCAGCCCCAGCATTTT.

The genes are TRBV5-1 and TRBJ2-1; unclear D gene. The CDR3 extends over 12 amino acids. Germline-derived CDR1 and CDR2 are SGHRS and YFSETQ. The V and J ends lost 1 base and 7 bases respectively, with 6 bases between them. The CDR3 reads CASSLPGNEQFF. The CDR3 DNA sequence: TGCGCCAGCAGCTTGCCCGGGAATGAGCAGTTCTTC.

This clone was picked up a small number of times. The V call is TRBV7-6, the J call TRBJ2-5, with a possible D match to TRBD2 (6 bases). Looked up from germline, CDR1 is SGHVS and CDR2 is FNYEAQ. The V gene lost 2 bases and the J gene lost 0 bases, with 10 bases spanning the gap. The CDR3 consists of 15 residues. The DNA of the CDR3 is TGTGCCAGCAGCTTATTGGCGGGGTACCAAGAGACCCAGTACTTC. Encoded protein: CASSLLAGYQETQYF.

There are a few counts of this clone. V and J are TRBV25-1 and TRBJ2-1; D is uncertain. Trimming removed 2 bases from V and 15 bases from J, with 14 bases in between. This CDR3 has 12 amino acids. The germline gives CDR1 MGHDK, CDR2 SYGVNS. This CDR3 reads CASSEADLRRFF. In DNA, the CDR3 is TGTGCCAGCAGTGAAGCGGATCTCAGACGGTTCTTC.

This rearrangement joins TRBV6-5 to TRBJ2-5; D is possibly TRBD1 (5 bases). The CDR3 runs 15 residues. The ends were cut back, 0 bases at V and 5 bases at J, with 13 bases in the middle. Looked up from germline, CDR1 is MNHEY and CDR2 is SVGAGI. CDR3 sequence (DNA): TGTGCCAGCAGTTACTCGAGTACAGGCTGGGAGACCCAGTACTTC. Translation gives CASSYSSTGWETQYF.

The chain couples TRBV19 to TRBJ1-1; 7 bases are a match to TRBD1. Per the germline V gene, CDR1 is LNHDA and CDR2 is SQIVND (reference sequence). The CDR3 totals 14 residues. The V gene end was trimmed by 4 bases and the J gene end by 1 base; junction bases not matched to a gene: 3. CDR3 in DNA: TGTGCCAGTAGTACGGGGGACAGGAACACTGAAGCTTTCTTT. Amino acids: CASSTGDRNTEAFF.

The CDR3 region is CASSPQRGGGTDTQYF. The CDR3 DNA reads TGTGCCAGCAGCCCCCAGCGGGGGGGAGGCACAGATACGCAGTATTTT. The chain is built from TRBV14 and TRBJ2-3; 10 bases agree with TRBD2. This CDR3 has 16 amino acids. Losses at the gene ends were 4 bases for V and 1 base for J; bases not matched to a gene: 5. Germline lookup yields CDR1 SGHDN and CDR2 FVKESK.

In this sample, this clone turned up once. The rearrangement uses TRBV14 and TRBJ1-1; D gene uncertain. CDR3 size: 16 residues. Trimming left V 2 bases short and J 2 bases short, with 15 bases between. The V gene's germline CDR1 is SGHDN and CDR2 FVKESK. This CDR3 reads CASSQYPRFRNTEAFF. The CDR3 coding sequence is TGTGCCAGCAGCCAATATCCCCGATTCAGAAACACTGAAGCTTTCTTT.

This rearrangement joins TRBV9 to TRBJ1-2; TRBD1 matches at 9 bases. V lost 0 bases and J lost 5; bases outside the gene matches: 5. The CDR3 length is 15 residues. Germline loops: CDR1 SGDLS, CDR2 YYNGEE. CDR3 in DNA: TGTGCCAGCAGCGTAGAGACAGGGGGGGGATATGGCTACACCTTC. This translates into CASSVETGGGYGYTF.

V is TRBV7-6 and J is TRBJ2-3; weak D call: TRBD2 (6 bases). Per the germline V gene, CDR1 is SGHVS and CDR2 is FNYEAQ. Trimming cost V 5 bases and J 3 bases, with 12 bases left between them. The CDR3 extends over 14 amino acids. DNA of the CDR3: TGTGCCAGCAGCCCGCGGGGATCAACAGATACGCAGTATTTT. As protein: CASSPRGSTDTQYF.